This T cell receptor (beta chain) emerged from a study of blood T cell repertoires in COVID-19. Background on the study: Nucleic acid was either cDNA or gDNA, and it came from T cells, B-cell-depleted T cells, or PBMCs.

The method was immunoSEQ multiplex PCR; TCRdb's version includes in-frame clones alone and lacks a portion of them. The sample shows 25,000 or so clones, about 87% of them seen only once. Only a few counts were recorded for this clone. Sequenced material: peripheral blood. This receptor was obtained from a human donor in a cohort sampled during active COVID-19.

The CDR3 here is CAWVTGKVYNSPLHF. The CDR3 region has the DNA TGTGCCTGGGTGACAGGAAAAGTGTATAATTCACCCCTCCACTTT. This chain links TRBV30 with TRBJ1-6; D may be TRBD1 (6 bases). In germline, CDR1 is GTSNPN, CDR2 SVGIG (reference sequence). Trimming removed 5 bases from V and 4 bases from J, with 15 bases in between. This CDR3 is built from 15 residues.